The clone carrying this TCR beta chain showed up many times. As yet, its antigen is unknown. Germline CDR1 LGHNT, CDR2 FRNRAP. The CDR3 spans 16 residues. V gave up 0 bases and J gave up 5 bases; unmatched junction bases: 7. The treatment: PENTA 11 planned treatment interruption arm or continuous ART arm. Samples needed at least 5 million viable cryopreserved PBMCs. The data originate from a study of HIV-infected children after antiretroviral therapy interruption. About the study: Four children interrupted treatment; four stayed on continuous treatment. In continuous treatment, analyzed samples were from weeks 0, 48 and 150.

Unique molecular identifiers were included in an RNA-based 3' RACE TCR library. TCRdb reprocessed the 3' RACE reads with MiXCR, giving one entry per CDR3 protein. The data show about 89,000 distinct CDR3 sequences, with about 7% seen just once and 0.85% to 1.2% held by the top ten. Notes on the study in general: Some non-naive CD45RA+ T cells might be present among sorted naive cells.

The V call is TRBV12-5, the J call TRBJ1-2, with 9 bases fitting TRBD1. This clonotype originated in a pool of human donors with HIV. The sequencing here drew on CD45RA+ CD4+ T cells from PBMCs, pooled from several time points, taken from a donor given antiretroviral therapy, either interrupted or continuous. Subset meaning: naive CD4+ CD45RA+ CD45RO- T cells. The CDR3, as DNA: TGTGCTAGTGGTTTGGTACTGGGACAGGGAGATTATGGCTACACCTTC. Its translation: CASGLVLGQGDYGYTF.